The sequence of this T cell receptor beta chain was determined in a study of T cells expressing NK-cell markers. Across the study: The TCR beta repertoires originated in sorted CD3+CD56+NKG2C+, CD3+CD56+NKG2C- and CD3+CD56-NKG2C+ T cells.

Synthesis of TCR beta cDNA relied on 5'RACE template switching carrying UMIs. TCRdb re-called the 5' RACE reads; one entry per CDR3 protein, DNA not given. The data include some 500,000 distinct CDR3 sequences; the top ten clones carry roughly 1.4%. There are 12 residues in the CDR3. In germline, CDR1 is SGHDT, CDR2 YYEEEE. V is TRBV5-6 and J is TRBJ2-1; absent DNA, TCRdb's TRBD2 call cannot be checked. This clonotype originated in a woman between 45 and 65 years old in good health. Sequencing was done on a sample of blood T cells: a sorted CD56 or NKG2C T cell subset, CD4+ or CD8+ T cells, or bulk PBMC T cells (not recorded which). Here the CDR3 reads CASSEGLYEQFF.